The subject of this entry is one TCR beta chain. No antigen is known for it. The record has no base qualities; no much larger clone is one base away. These data originate in a study of OX40 agonist ivuxolimab in advanced cancers. About the full investigation: Ivuxolimab, which targeted the costimulatory receptor OX40 (CD134), was an agonistic, fully human IgG2 monoclonal antibody. Three dose-escalation patients achieved partial responses, one with hepatocellular carcinoma and two with cutaneous melanoma. Intravenous ivuxolimab was administered to patients every 2 weeks at six dose levels: 0.01, 0.1, 0.3, 1.5, 3 and 10 mg/kg. The monotherapy dose-escalation portion (N = 52 patients) of the phase I ivuxolimab trial is reported in the paper. Prior anti-PD-1, anti-PD-L1 or anti-CTLA-4 therapy was permitted, and 40% of dose-escalation patients had received checkpoint inhibitors. Of the 50 to 55 dose-escalation patients, hepatocellular carcinoma was present in about 20, melanoma in around 15, renal cell carcinoma in 9 and head and neck cancer in 9. Peripheral TCRbeta sequencing aimed to test whether ivuxolimab altered TCR sequence diversity and caused clonal T-cell expansion. A male proportion of around 81% and a mean age of about 60 years, ranging from roughly 23 to 85, were recorded for the dose-escalation cohort. Study-wide findings and limitations: Which antigens the clonally expanded peripheral T cells were specific for was not determined. Clonal expansion of both CD4+ and CD8+ blood T cells was observed from baseline to week 6 at doses 0.1 to 3.0 mg/kg. Partial responders in the 0.1-3.0 mg/kg groups had among the lowest normalized peripheral clonal expansion, especially among CD8+ T cells. On average, CD8+ T cells showed more expanded clones than CD4+ T cells after ivuxolimab. Low levels of normalized T-cell clonal expansion were also shown by some nonresponding patients.

For sequencing of the TCRbeta CDR3 region, genomic DNA was extracted from the sorted cells. The immunoSEQ Assay was used for sequencing of TCRbeta CDR3 regions. TCRdb took over this immuneACCESS table, retaining in-frame rearrangements with V and J assigned. Such tables are incomplete; in checked studies, under half of the missing clones stem from an unresolved V gene, and the remainder is unexplained. In this sample the table shows 68,000 or so clones, 75% to 95% of which occur a single time. Around 1.1% of the sample goes to the ten largest clones. Taken from the germline V gene, the CDR1 and CDR2 loops are SGHTA and FQGNSA. The CDR3 holds 14 amino acids from the cysteine to the phenylalanine. The entry retains the CDR3 DNA only, 42 bases that are in frame from base 1. The V and J ends are trimmed by 2 bases and 5 bases, leaving 12 bases between them. Patients with a history of autoimmune disease or receiving systemic immunosuppression were excluded from the trial. In every dose cohort, peripheral blood was drawn for TCR sequencing at baseline, cycle 4 day 1, and cycle 7 day 1. Samples came from an open-label, multicenter, first-in-human phase I dose-escalation trial of ivuxolimab. Adults with locally advanced or metastatic melanoma, renal cell, hepatocellular, or head and neck squamous cell carcinoma were enrolled in the trial. Before TCR sequencing, CD4+ and CD8+ T cells were separately sorted from peripheral blood.

The sample in question was CD4+ or CD8+ T cells sorted from blood, obtained in a trial of the OX40 agonist ivuxolimab. Rearrangement joined TRBV7-2 to TRBJ2-5; the D gene cannot be named for sure. This TCR derives from an adult with an advanced solid tumor such as melanoma, head and neck, liver or kidney cancer. For the CDR3, the sequence is CASSLMESQETQYF. The nucleotide sequence reads TGTGCCAGCAGCTTAATGGAGAGCCAGGAGACCCAGTACTTC.